Listed below are T cell receptor beta chains from one sample, sequenced in a study of T cell clones after liver transplantation. The protocol was immunoSEQ multiplex PCR, while the TCRdb copy is restricted to in-frame clones and leaves out a portion. The top ten clones hold about 15% of a sample with just over 60,000 clones, 70% to 75% of them seen once. The sequences come from CD4+ T cells from blood, collected before liver transplant. The receptors derive from a human donor who received a liver transplant. The CDR3 runs from the conserved cysteine through the conserved F or W. The D gene is left open where the match is weak. The size field is filled for only some rows; it gives once, few, many or a size class.

V gene,clone size,J gene,D gene,CDR3 DNA,CDR3 protein
TRBV9,.,TRBJ2-5,TRBD1,TGTGCCAGCAGCAACGGACAGGAGTACCAAGAGACCCAGTACTTC,CASSNGQEYQETQYF
TRBV29-1,once,TRBJ2-1,TRBD1,TGCAGCGTTGCCCTCGGGACAGGGGGTATGCATGAGCAGTTCTTC,CSVALGTGGMHEQFF
TRBV7-2,.,TRBJ1-1,TRBD1,TGTGCCAGCAGCCAGGGGGCGCGGTACACTGAAGCTTTCTTT,CASSQGARYTEAFF
TRBV25-1,.,TRBJ2-1,TRBD2,TGTGCCAGCAGTGAAGGGACTAGCATCAGTGAGCAGTTCTTC,CASSEGTSISEQFF
TRBV4-1,few,TRBJ1-6,TRBD1,TGCGCCAGCAGCAACCGGGACAGGGGGTCACCCCTCCACTTT,CASSNRDRGSPLHF
TRBV18,.,TRBJ2-7,.,TGTGCCAGCTCACCTTCCTCAGGCGGGGGCCTCACCTACGAGCAGTACTTC,CASSPSSGGGLTYEQYF
TRBV19,few,TRBJ1-2,TRBD1,TGTGCCAGTAGTGCCCTCGGGACAGGGTCGGGAGGCTACACCTTC,CASSALGTGSGGYTF
TRBV5-8,.,TRBJ1-3,.,TGTGCCGGAAGAGATAAAACAGGTGGAAACACCATATATTTT,CAGRDKTGGNTIYF
TRBV18,few,TRBJ1-5,TRBD1,TGTGCCAGCTCACCGTCCGGGACAGGGGGGGAGCAGCCCCAGCATTTT,CASSPSGTGGEQPQHF
TRBV4-1,.,TRBJ2-3,.,TGCGCCAGCAGCCAAGAGATAGCAGATACGCAGTATTTT,CASSQEIADTQYF
TRBV5-1,.,TRBJ2-2,.,TGCGCCAGCAGCTTAGGCATTAGCGGCGGGACCACCGGGGAGCTGTTTTTT,CASSLGISGGTTGELFF
TRBV19,.,TRBJ1-4,.,TGTGCCAGTAGTCCCGGACCGGGAAATGAAAAACTGTTTTTT,CASSPGPGNEKLFF
TRBV7-2,.,TRBJ2-7,TRBD1,TGTGCCAGCAGCCCCAGACAGGGGGCAAACCTCGAGCAGTACTTC,CASSPRQGANLEQYF
TRBV7-2,.,TRBJ1-1,.,TGTGCCAGCAGCTTAGCGTCACAGATTAACACTGAAGCTTTCTTT,CASSLASQINTEAFF
TRBV28,.,TRBJ1-4,.,TGTGCCAGCAGTTTTAGCTTGGGTGAAAAACTGTTTTTT,CASSFSLGEKLFF
TRBV6-1,.,TRBJ1-1,TRBD1,TGTGCCAGCAGTGAAGGGACAGGCTTCGGAGAAGCTTTCTTT,CASSEGTGFGEAFF
TRBV30,.,TRBJ1-5,TRBD1,TGTGCCTGGAGGGAACAGGGGAAGGAGGCCCAGCATTTT,CAWREQGKEAQHF
TRBV28,.,TRBJ1-6,.,TGTGCCAGCAGGGGCAGTTATAATTCACCCCTCCACTTT,CASRGSYNSPLHF
TRBV9,.,TRBJ2-3,TRBD1,TGTGCCAGCAGCGTCGGACAGGGGGAGTGGGATACGCAGTATTTT,CASSVGQGEWDTQYF
TRBV7-8,.,TRBJ2-1,.,TGTGCCAGCAGCGTACACGGGGATGAGCAGTTCTTC,CASSVHGDEQFF
TRBV9,.,TRBJ2-4,TRBD2,TGTGCCAGCAGCGTAGGGCTAGCGGGAGATATAGCCAAAAACATTCAGTACTTC,CASSVGLAGDIAKNIQYF
TRBV6-5,.,TRBJ1-1,.,TGTGCCAGTTATAAAAAGACACTTATGAACACTGAAGCTTTCTTT,CASYKKTLMNTEAFF
TRBV5-4,.,TRBJ2-7,TRBD2,TGTGCCAGCAGCTTTACCAGCGGGGGCCCAACCTACGAGCAGTACTTC,CASSFTSGGPTYEQYF
TRBV5-8,few,TRBJ1-1,.,TGTGCCAGCAGCTTGACGGGGGAGGGCCGTCAAGCTTTCTTT,CASSLTGEGRQAFF
TRBV28,.,TRBJ1-4,.,TGTGCCATCTCAGGGAATGAAAAACTGTTTTTT,CAISGNEKLFF
TRBV7-7,.,TRBJ2-7,.,TGTGCCAGCAGCTTAGGGCAGGGAAGTAGTCTGTACTTC,CASSLGQGSSLYF
TRBV5-4,.,TRBJ2-3,TRBD1,TGTGCCAGCAGCTTGTACAGGGGGCAAGATACGCAGTATTTT,CASSLYRGQDTQYF
TRBV27,.,TRBJ1-5,.,TGTGCCAGCAGTTTATGGGTGACAGATAGCAATCAGCCCCAGCATTTT,CASSLWVTDSNQPQHF
TRBV27,few,TRBJ2-7,.,TGTGCCAGCAGTCTCCTCCCCCCTCCCTACGAGCAGTACTTC,CASSLLPPPYEQYF
TRBV10-3,few,TRBJ1-6,.,TGTGCCATCAAGGGGGGGCTAACCAATAATTCACCCCTCCACTTT,CAIKGGLTNNSPLHF
TRBV6-5,.,TRBJ1-2,.,TGTGCCACCCGTGGGGGGAACTATGGCTACACCTTC,CATRGGNYGYTF
TRBV9,.,TRBJ1-3,.,TGTGCCAGCAGCACTCGACAGTCCTTCTCTGGAAACACCATATATTTT,CASSTRQSFSGNTIYF
TRBV7-2,.,TRBJ1-6,TRBD1,TGTGCCAGCAGCTTAGAACAGGGGAGGCCCCTCCACTTT,CASSLEQGRPLHF
TRBV29-1,.,TRBJ1-1,TRBD1,TGCAGCGTGAGGGACAGGGGATTTAACACTGAAGCTTTCTTT,CSVRDRGFNTEAFF
TRBV4-1,.,TRBJ1-2,TRBD1,TGCGCCAGCAGCCATCTTACAGGGGGTTATGGCTACACCTTC,CASSHLTGGYGYTF
TRBV7-6,few,TRBJ2-1,TRBD2,TGTGCCAGCAGCGACAAGCGGGGGGGCTTCAATGAGCAGTTCTTC,CASSDKRGGFNEQFF
TRBV27,.,TRBJ2-7,TRBD1,TGTGCCAGCAGACCGGGACAGGGGGCTTCCGAGCAGTACTTC,CASRPGQGASEQYF
TRBV19,.,TRBJ1-2,TRBD1,TGTGCCAGTAGTTCGGGACAGGGGACTAACTATGGCTACACCTTC,CASSSGQGTNYGYTF
TRBV6-5,.,TRBJ2-3,.,TGTGCCAGCAGTCAGAACGGGGCAGGGGCAGATACGCAGTATTTT,CASSQNGAGADTQYF
TRBV4-1,once,TRBJ2-7,.,TGCGCCAGCAGTCGCGGTTACGGAGAGGCCTACGAGCAGTACTTC,CASSRGYGEAYEQYF
TRBV7-9,.,TRBJ2-7,.,TGTGCCAGCAGCCAGTCGGTGCGGGAGCAGTACTTC,CASSQSVREQYF
TRBV11-2,.,TRBJ2-1,.,TGTGCCAGCAGGTTTGACGGGGCCTACAATGAGCAGTTCTTC,CASRFDGAYNEQFF
TRBV6-1,once,TRBJ2-3,TRBD2,TGTGCCAGCCGCCCCCTAGCGGGGGTAGCAGATACGCAGTATTTT,CASRPLAGVADTQYF
TRBV6-5,.,TRBJ1-3,.,TGTGCCAGCAGTCTTCGGGACACCGGAAACACCATATATTTT,CASSLRDTGNTIYF
TRBV19,.,TRBJ2-3,.,TGTGCCAGTAGTATAGATGGTGGTAGCGGTGGCACAGATACGCAGTATTTT,CASSIDGGSGGTDTQYF